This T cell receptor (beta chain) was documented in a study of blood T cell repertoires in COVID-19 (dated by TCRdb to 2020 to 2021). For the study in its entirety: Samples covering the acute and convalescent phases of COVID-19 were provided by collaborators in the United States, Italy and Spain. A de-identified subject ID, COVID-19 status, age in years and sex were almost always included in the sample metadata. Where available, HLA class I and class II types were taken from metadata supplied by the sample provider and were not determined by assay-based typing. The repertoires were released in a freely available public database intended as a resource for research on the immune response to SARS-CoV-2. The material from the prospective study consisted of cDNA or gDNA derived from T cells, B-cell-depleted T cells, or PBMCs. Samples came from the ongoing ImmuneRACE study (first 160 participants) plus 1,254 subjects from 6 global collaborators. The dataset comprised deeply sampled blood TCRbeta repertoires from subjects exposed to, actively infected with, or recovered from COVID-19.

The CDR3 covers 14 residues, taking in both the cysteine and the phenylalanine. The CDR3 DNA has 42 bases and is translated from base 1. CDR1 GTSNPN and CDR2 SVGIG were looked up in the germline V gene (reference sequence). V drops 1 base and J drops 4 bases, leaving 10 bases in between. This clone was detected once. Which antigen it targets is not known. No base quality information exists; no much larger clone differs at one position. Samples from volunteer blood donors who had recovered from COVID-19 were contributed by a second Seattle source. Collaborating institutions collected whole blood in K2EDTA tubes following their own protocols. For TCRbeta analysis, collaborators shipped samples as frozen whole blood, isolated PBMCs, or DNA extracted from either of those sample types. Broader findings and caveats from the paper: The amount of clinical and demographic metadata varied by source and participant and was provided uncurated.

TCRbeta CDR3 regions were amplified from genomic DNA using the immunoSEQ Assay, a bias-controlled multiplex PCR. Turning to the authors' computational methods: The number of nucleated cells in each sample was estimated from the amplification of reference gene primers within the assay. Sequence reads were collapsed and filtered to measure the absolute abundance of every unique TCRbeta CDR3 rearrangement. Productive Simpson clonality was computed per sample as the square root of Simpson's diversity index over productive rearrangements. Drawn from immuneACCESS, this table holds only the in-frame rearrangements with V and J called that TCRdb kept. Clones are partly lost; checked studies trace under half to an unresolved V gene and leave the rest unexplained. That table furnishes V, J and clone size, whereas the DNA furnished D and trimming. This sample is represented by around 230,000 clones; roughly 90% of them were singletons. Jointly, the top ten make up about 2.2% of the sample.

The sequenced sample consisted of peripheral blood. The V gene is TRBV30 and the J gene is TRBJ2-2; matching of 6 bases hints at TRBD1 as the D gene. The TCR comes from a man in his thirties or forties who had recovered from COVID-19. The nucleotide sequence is TGTGCCTGGAGTGCCGGGACACTCACCGGGGAGCTGTTTTTT. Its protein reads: CAWSAGTLTGELFF.